These 16 T cell receptor beta chains were sequenced from one sample in a study of T cells in Graves' hyperthyroidism and ophthalmopathy. TCR beta CDR3 regions were amplified from RNA. The HTBI primer set served for first-round RT-PCR of the TCR CDR3. TCRdb reprocessed the multiplex PCR reads with MiXCR, giving one entry per CDR3 protein. Of approximately 690,000 distinct CDR3 sequences listed, less than 25% are singletons. The sample taken for sequencing was blood. These TCRs come from a man aged 25-45 years with Graves' ophthalmopathy.

This chain connects TRBV29-1 to TRBJ2-1, with 7 nucleotides matching TRBD2. The CDR3 extends over 15 amino acids. The trim removed 8 bases at V and 5 bases at J, leaving 15 bases unmatched. The germline gives CDR1 SQVTM, CDR2 ANQGSEA. CDR3 residues: CSWREGIGPNNEQFF. The DNA of the CDR3 is TGCAGCTGGAGGGAGGGCATAGGCCCCAACAATGAGCAGTTCTTC.

Concerning this clonotype: The junction departs from germline at one end; a sequencing error may be responsible. The chain is built from TRBV2 and TRBJ1-4; the D gene is possibly TRBD1 (6 bases). Germline CDR1 is SNHLY and CDR2 is FYNNEI. This CDR3 is built from 15 residues. CDR3 coding DNA: TGTGCCAGCGGTGAGATACAGGGTGAATTTGAAAAACTGTTTTTT. Protein: CASGEIQGEFEKLFF.

The chain links TRBV12-3 or TRBV12-4 to TRBJ2-1; the D is unclear. This CDR3 spans 14 amino acids. V lost 2 bases, J lost 8 bases, and 13 bases lay in between. CDR3 loop: CASSLRVGLDEQFF. The CDR3, as DNA: TGTGCCAGCAGTTTAAGGGTGGGTCTCGATGAGCAGTTCTTC.

This clonotype was picked up many times. The chain is built from TRBV18 and TRBJ2-5, with D perhaps given as TRBD1 or TRBD2 (5 bases each). This CDR3 contains 14 residues. V was cut by 3 bases and J by 3 bases, with 11 bases left in between. The V gene's germline CDR1 is KGHSH and CDR2 LQKENI. Here the CDR3 DNA reads TGTGCCAGCTCACCGGGGACGATAGAAGAGACCCAGTACTTC. This codes for CASSPGTIEETQYF.

A word on this clonotype: Since a much larger clone is just one base distant, this may be a read error. The chain is built from TRBV6-2 or TRBV6-3 and TRBJ1-1, with a possible D match to TRBD1 (5 bases). CDR1 is MNHEY and CDR2 is SVGEGT in the germline V gene. The V gene lost 2 bases and the J gene lost 3 bases, with 10 bases spanning the gap. The CDR3 contains 14 residues. The CDR3 sequence is CASSYRGTDTEAFF. CDR3 coding DNA: TGTGCCAGCAGTTACAGGGGAACTGACACTGAAGCTTTCTTT.

This clonotype was seen many times. The J gene is TRBJ2-2, the V gene TRBV19; 10 bases are a match to TRBD1. The CDR3 has 14 amino acids. V lost 8 bases and J lost 4; bases outside the gene matches: 4. Germline assignment: CDR1 LNHDA and CDR2 SQIVND (reference sequence). In nucleotides, the CDR3 is TGTGCCAGTTGGGACAGGGGAGTCACCGGGGAGCTGTTTTTT. Translation gives CASWDRGVTGELFF.

This sequence joins TRBV15 and TRBJ2-5, with D unclear. This CDR3 spans 15 amino acids. CDR1 and CDR2 (germline): LNHNV, YYDKDF (reference sequence). The V gene lost 0 bases and the J gene lost 2 bases, with 10 bases spanning the gap. For the CDR3, the DNA is TGTGCCACCAGCAGAGATGGGCAGGAACAAGAGACCCAGTACTTC. Protein sequence: CATSRDGQEQETQYF.

This clonotype was detected a few times. The chain uses TRBV13 and TRBJ2-3; D gene ambiguous. CDR3 length equals 15 residues. Trimming took off 0 bases at V and 2 bases at J, with 9 bases between the two ends. Germline V lookup: CDR1 PRHDT, CDR2 FYEKMQ (reference sequence). CDR3 residues: CASSLGSRPTDTQYF. In nucleotides, the CDR3 is TGTGCCAGCAGCTTAGGATCCCGGCCCACAGATACGCAGTATTTT.

There are many counts of this clonotype. The chain recombines TRBV12-3 or TRBV12-4 with TRBJ1-5; D uncertain. CDR3 size: 13 residues. The V end was cut by 7 bases, the J end by 2 bases, with 9 bases between. The CDR3 nucleotides are TGTGCCAGCACCCAAGTTGGCAATCAGCCCCAGCATTTT. Amino acid sequence: CASTQVGNQPQHF.

In regard to this clonotype: One end of the junction does not line up with germline, which may come from a read error. The chain links TRBV7-9 to TRBJ2-3; 12 bases are a match to TRBD2. The germline gives CDR1 SEHNR, CDR2 FQNEAQ (reference sequence). This CDR3 comprises 17 residues. The CDR3 DNA is TGTGCCATCAGCCACCGGCGACTAGCGGGGGTCACAGATACGCAGTATTTT. It codes for CAISHRRLAGVTDTQYF.

This clonotype has only a few counts. The rearrangement joins TRBV20-1 to TRBJ2-2; no definite D call. CDR3 length equals 15 residues. The V and J ends lost 1 base and 6 bases respectively, with 15 bases between them. Germline V gene lookup returns CDR1 DFQATT and CDR2 SNEGSKA (reference sequence). DNA of the CDR3: TGCAGTGCTAGAGTTCTGGGCCCTGCGGCCGGGGAGCTGTTTTTT. Protein product: CSARVLGPAAGELFF.

The table lists this clonotype with a few counts. The chain couples TRBV11-3 to TRBJ2-1; tentative D call: TRBD2 (6 bases). The CDR3 is made up of 17 amino acids. Germline values: CDR1 SGHNT, CDR2 YENEEA. V was clipped by 5 bases and J by 0 bases, with 17 bases between them. CDR3 protein: CASSLTFGGSSYNEQFF. The CDR3 coding sequence is TGTGCCAGCAGCCTCACGTTCGGGGGATCCTCCTACAATGAGCAGTTCTTC.

This clonotype was detected once. This chain uses TRBV4-1 with TRBJ1-4; no clear D gene. V was shortened by 1 base and J by 3 bases, with 6 bases between the two germline ends. Germline values: CDR1 MGHRA, CDR2 YSYEKL. This CDR3 contains 14 residues. The CDR3 loop is CASSQGVANEKLFF. The CDR3 DNA is TGCGCCAGCAGCCAAGGGGTGGCTAATGAAAAACTGTTTTTT.

This clonotype appeared many times. The chain employs TRBV3-1 and TRBJ2-7; a possible D gene is TRBD2 (7 bases). Germline V CDR1 and CDR2: LGHDT, YNNKEL (reference sequence). V lost 1 base and J lost 8, with 18 bases in between. This CDR3 comprises 15 residues. For the CDR3, the DNA is TGTGCCAGCAGCCAAGTCGGGCGGGGGCTCGGTCAGCAGTACTTC. Translated, it gives CASSQVGRGLGQQYF.

This clonotype was picked up many times. The rearrangement links TRBV12-3 or TRBV12-4 to TRBJ1-2, with TRBD1 matching 8 bases. After removal of 5 bases from V and 3 bases from J, the junction contained 5 bases not matched to a gene. This CDR3 has 14 residues. Written as DNA, the CDR3 is TGTGCCAGCAGTCCCGCGGGACAGGACTATGGCTACACCTTC. As protein: CASSPAGQDYGYTF.

This clonotype was recorded many times. The rearrangement uses TRBV30 and TRBJ1-5, with D perhaps TRBD1 (6 bases). The V gene lost 4 bases and the J gene lost 7 bases, with 14 bases spanning the gap. The CDR3 is made up of 13 amino acids. CDR1 is GTSNPN, CDR2 SVGIG, per germline (reference sequence). The CDR3 bases are TGTGCCTGGAACGGGGGGCTGGGGCAGCCCCAGCATTTT. The encoded protein is CAWNGGLGQPQHF.